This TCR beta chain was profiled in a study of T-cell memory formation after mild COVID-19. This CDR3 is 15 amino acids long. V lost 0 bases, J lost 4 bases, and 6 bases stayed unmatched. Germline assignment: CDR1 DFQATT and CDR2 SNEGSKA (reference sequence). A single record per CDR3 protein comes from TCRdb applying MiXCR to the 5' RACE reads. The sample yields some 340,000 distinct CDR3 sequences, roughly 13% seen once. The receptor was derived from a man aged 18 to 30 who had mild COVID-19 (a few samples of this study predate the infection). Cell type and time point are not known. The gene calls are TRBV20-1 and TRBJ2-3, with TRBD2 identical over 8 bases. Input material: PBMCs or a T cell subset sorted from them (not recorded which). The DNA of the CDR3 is TGCAGTGCTAGAGAGGCCAGCGGGGGTGCAGATACGCAGTATTTT. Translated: CSAREASGGADTQYF.